This T cell receptor beta chain was identified in a study of T cell repertoires in cytomegalovirus infection (dated by TCRdb to between 2018 and 2021). Background for the entire study: Alongside well-studied HLA-B-restricted epitopes, the peptide stimulations were aimed at recently identified HLA-C-restricted CMV epitopes, whose presentation resists viral immunomodulation. Donor HLA type was relevant to the analysis, because carriage of CMV infection together with the matching HLA type was indicated by public TCR beta signatures.

From the cysteine up to the phenylalanine, the CDR3 has a length of 15 residues. Left in the record is the CDR3 DNA by itself, 45 bases read in frame from the first base. V is pared back by 3 bases and J by 6 bases, with 15 bases lying between the germline termini. Via the germline V gene, CDR1 is SNHLY and CDR2 FYNNEI. The instrument given in TCRdb is Illumina HiSeq 1500. TCRdb redid the processing of the public reads, applying fastp at Q25 and MiXCR, and retained in-frame beta chains. Under each unique CDR3 protein, matching rows form one entry showing the most common genes and DNA. This sample holds some 560,000 distinct CDR3 sequences; around two fifths were observed only once. The ten largest make up 48% of the sample. The study at large found these results: The ex vivo response was dominated by HLA-C-restricted CMV-specific TCR beta clonotypes, which also provided the single most frequent clonotype in two of eight donors. Cumulative frequency of public TCR beta family members discriminated carriers of CMV infection plus the relevant HLA type in this cohort and an independent approximately 360-donor cohort.

What this sample's treatment or condition label stands for: in vitro stimulation with specific CMV peptide epitopes to enrich CMV-specific T cells. Comments on this clonotype: This receptor's antigen is unknown. Base qualities were left out, and no much larger clone turns up one base away.

The V and J segments used are TRBV2 and TRBJ1-5; the best D guess is TRBD1, with 6 bases matching. The material was cultured PBMCs, obtained from culture after CMV antigen stimulation. The TCR sequence derives from a human donor in good health (CMV status not recorded). Some clones in this sample may be carry-over from other donors' samples. The CDR3 sequence is CASSDVTRGSQPQHF. The nucleotide sequence reads TGTGCCAGCAGTGACGTGACCAGGGGAAGTCAGCCCCAGCATTTT.